This T cell receptor beta chain appears in the sequencing data of a study of shared clonotypes between healthy human individuals. Study-level information: CD4 naive cells filled three plates per donor, CD4 memory three, CD8 naive two and CD8 memory one.

Findings of the study overall: Blood alone was sampled, and tissue repertoires likely differ.

Only in-frame clones appear in the TCRdb table, and some are missing; sequencing was by immunoSEQ multiplex PCR. The sample consists of approximately 1.4 million clones, approximately 98% of them appearing once. About this clone: What it binds is not known.

The donor cohort consisted entirely of Caucasian adults residing in Nashville, Tennessee. A CD45RA+ naive subset and a CD45RA-negative memory subset were split from CD4+ cells. Sequenced: naive CD4+ T cells sorted from blood. Documented subset: CD45RA+ positively selected. This sequence originates from a man aged 30-40 years in good health.

The CDR3 protein is CAWSVTVPVPLSEQFF. Here the CDR3 DNA reads TGTGCCTGGAGTGTAACCGTACCCGTCCCACTATCCGAGCAGTTCTTC. This chain uses TRBV30 with TRBJ2-1; D remains ambiguous. The CDR3 has 16 residues. Trimming took off 0 bases at V and 10 bases at J, with 22 bases between the two ends. CDR1 is GTSNPN, CDR2 SVGIG, per germline (reference sequence).